This T cell receptor beta chain is from a study of cytomegalovirus exposure and HLA in healthy donors. As for the study in general: There were fewer than 500 genotyped donors. Of these, roughly 86% fell in the genetic ancestry cluster associated with self-reported Caucasian donors.

As to this clone: Its antigen is as yet unknown.

Primers included in the PCR were 60 Vbeta and 13 Jbeta primers. TCRdb's copy holds only in-frame clones and misses some; the assay was immunoSEQ multiplex PCR. The sample gives approximately 140,000 clones, about 80% of which show up once; under 4.5% is in the top ten. With 4 bases removed from V and 5 bases from J, the gap between germline ends came to 13 bases. In germline, CDR1 is SGDLS, CDR2 YYNGEE. The CDR3 runs to 13 residues. Whole-study findings and limits: HLA-A and HLA-B allele assignments for most subjects were reportedly predicted accurately using TCR beta sequences. While the bulk of TCR sequences proved rare, some public TCRs turned up in many donors.

The receptor was isolated from a woman aged 40-49 years in good health and CMV-seronegative. This chain links TRBV9 with TRBJ2-7, with TRBD2 as a possible D gene (6 bases). The sample taken for sequencing was PBMCs. This CDR3 is CASSFGGGDEQYF. The CDR3, as DNA: TGTGCCAGCAGCTTTGGGGGAGGCGACGAGCAGTACTTC. Based on the CDR3 plus reference TRBV9 and TRBJ2-7, the full variable domain is DSGVTQTPKHLITATGQRVTLRCSPRSGDLSVYWYQQSLDQGLQFLIQYYNGEERAKGNILERFSAQQFPDLHSELNLSSLELGDSALYFCASSFGGGDEQYFGPGTRLTVT.